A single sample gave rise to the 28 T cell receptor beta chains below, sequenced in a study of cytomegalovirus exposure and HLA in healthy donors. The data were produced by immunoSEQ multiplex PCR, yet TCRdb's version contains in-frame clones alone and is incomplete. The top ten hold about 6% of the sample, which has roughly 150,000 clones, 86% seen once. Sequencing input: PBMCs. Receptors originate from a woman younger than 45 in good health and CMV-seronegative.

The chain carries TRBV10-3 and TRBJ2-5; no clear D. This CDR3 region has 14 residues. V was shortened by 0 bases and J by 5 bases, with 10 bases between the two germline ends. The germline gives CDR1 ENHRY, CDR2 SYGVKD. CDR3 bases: TGTGCCATCAGTGAGTCGGCCTTCGGGGAGACCCAGTACTTC. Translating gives CAISESAFGETQYF.

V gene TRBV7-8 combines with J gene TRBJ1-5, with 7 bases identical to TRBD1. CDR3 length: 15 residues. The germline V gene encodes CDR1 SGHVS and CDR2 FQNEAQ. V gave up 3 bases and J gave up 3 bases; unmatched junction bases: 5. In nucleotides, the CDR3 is TGTGCCAGCAGCTTCGGACAGGTTAACAATCAGCCCCAGCATTTT. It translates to CASSFGQVNNQPQHF. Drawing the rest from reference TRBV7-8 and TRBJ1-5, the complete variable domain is GAGVSQSPRYKVAKRGQDVALRCDPISGHVSLFWYQQALGQGPEFLTYFQNEAQLDKSGLPSDRFFAERPEGSVSTLKIQRTQQEDSAVYLCASSFGQVNNQPQHFGDGTRLSIL.

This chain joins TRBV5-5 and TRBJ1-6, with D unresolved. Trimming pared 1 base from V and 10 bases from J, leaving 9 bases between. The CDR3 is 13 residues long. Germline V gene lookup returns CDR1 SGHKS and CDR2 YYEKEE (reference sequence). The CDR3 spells CASSLISPSPLHF. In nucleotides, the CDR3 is TGTGCCAGCAGCTTGATATCTCCCTCACCCCTCCACTTT.

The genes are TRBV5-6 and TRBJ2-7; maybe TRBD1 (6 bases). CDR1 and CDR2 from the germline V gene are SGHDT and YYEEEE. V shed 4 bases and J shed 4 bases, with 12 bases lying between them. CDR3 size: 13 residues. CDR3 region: CASSMIQGYEQYF. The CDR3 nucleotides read TGTGCCAGCAGCATGATACAGGGATACGAGCAGTACTTC.

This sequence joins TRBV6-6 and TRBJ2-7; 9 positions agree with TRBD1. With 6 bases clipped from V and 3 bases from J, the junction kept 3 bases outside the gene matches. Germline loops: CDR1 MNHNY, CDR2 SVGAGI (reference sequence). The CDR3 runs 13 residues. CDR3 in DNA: TGTGCCAGCAGGCGGACAGGGGACTACGAGCAGTACTTC. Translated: CASRRTGDYEQYF.

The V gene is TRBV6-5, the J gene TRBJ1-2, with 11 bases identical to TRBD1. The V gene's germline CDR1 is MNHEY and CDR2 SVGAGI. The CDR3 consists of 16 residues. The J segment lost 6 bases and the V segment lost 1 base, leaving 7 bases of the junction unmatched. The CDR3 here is CASSYYGTGGRDGYTF. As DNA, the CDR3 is TGTGCCAGCAGTTACTACGGGACAGGGGGTAGGGATGGCTACACCTTC.

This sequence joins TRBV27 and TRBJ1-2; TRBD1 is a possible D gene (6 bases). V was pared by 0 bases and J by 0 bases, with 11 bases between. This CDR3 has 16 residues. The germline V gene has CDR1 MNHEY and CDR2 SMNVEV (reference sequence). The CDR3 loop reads CASSLSQGGANYGYTF. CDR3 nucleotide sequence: TGTGCCAGCAGTTTATCCCAAGGGGGAGCTAACTATGGCTACACCTTC.

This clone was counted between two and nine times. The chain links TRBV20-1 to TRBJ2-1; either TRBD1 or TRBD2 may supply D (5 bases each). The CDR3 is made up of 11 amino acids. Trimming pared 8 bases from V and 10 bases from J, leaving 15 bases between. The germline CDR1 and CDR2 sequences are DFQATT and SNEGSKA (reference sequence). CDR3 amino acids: CSPKGSREQFF. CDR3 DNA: TGCAGTCCCAAGGGGAGTCGGGAGCAGTTCTTC.

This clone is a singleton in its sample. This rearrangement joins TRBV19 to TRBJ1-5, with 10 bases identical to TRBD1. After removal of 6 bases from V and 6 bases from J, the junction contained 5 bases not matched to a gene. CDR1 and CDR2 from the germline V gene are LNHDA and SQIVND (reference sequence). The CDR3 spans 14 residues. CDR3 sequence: CASRGTGAGQPQHF. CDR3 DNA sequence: TGTGCCAGTAGGGGGACAGGGGCTGGTCAGCCCCAGCATTTT. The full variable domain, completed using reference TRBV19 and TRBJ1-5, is DGGITQSPKYLFRKEGQNVTLSCEQNLNHDAMYWYRQDPGQGLRLIYYSQIVNDFQKGDIAEGYSVSREKKESFPLTVTSAQKNPTAFYLCASRGTGAGQPQHFGDGTRLSIL.

CDR3 region: CASSQFRGDGYTF. CDR3 DNA sequence: TGCGCCAGCAGCCAGTTTAGGGGTGATGGCTACACCTTC. The V gene is TRBV4-3, the J gene TRBJ1-2; perhaps TRBD1 as D (5 bases). The V gene lost 3 bases and the J gene lost 6 bases, with 11 bases spanning the gap. CDR3 length: 13 residues. Germline CDR1 and CDR2: LGHNA and YSLEER.

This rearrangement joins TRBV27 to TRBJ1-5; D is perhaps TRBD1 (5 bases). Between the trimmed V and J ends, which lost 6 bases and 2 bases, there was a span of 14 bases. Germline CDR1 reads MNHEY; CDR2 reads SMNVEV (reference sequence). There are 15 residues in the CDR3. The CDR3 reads CASSIARAGNQPQHF. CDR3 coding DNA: TGTGCCAGCAGCATCGCCAGGGCTGGCAATCAGCCCCAGCATTTT.

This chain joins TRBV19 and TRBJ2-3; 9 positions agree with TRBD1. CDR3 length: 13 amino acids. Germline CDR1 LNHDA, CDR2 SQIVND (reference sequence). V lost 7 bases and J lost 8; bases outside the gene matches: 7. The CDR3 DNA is TGTGCCAGTACTCGACAGGGGGGGAGTACGCAGTATTTT. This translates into CASTRQGGSTQYF.

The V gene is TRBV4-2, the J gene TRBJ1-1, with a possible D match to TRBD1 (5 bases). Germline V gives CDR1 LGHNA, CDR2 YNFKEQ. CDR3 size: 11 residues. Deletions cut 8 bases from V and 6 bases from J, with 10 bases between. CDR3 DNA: TGTGCCAGCGGGGGTAGGGCTGAAGCTTTCTTT. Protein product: CASGGRAEAFF.

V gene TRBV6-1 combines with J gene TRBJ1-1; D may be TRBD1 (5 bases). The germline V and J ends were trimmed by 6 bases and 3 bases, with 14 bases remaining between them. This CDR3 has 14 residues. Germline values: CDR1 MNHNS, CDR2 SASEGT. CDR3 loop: CASRIGGGYTEAFF. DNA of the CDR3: TGTGCCAGCAGGATCGGGGGAGGGTACACTGAAGCTTTCTTT.

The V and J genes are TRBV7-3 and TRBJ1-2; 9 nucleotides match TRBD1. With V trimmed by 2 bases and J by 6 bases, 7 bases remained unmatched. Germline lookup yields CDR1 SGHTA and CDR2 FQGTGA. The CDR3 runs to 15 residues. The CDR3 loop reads CASSLEGTGGHGYTF. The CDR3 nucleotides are TGTGCCAGCAGCTTAGAAGGAACAGGGGGCCATGGCTACACCTTC.

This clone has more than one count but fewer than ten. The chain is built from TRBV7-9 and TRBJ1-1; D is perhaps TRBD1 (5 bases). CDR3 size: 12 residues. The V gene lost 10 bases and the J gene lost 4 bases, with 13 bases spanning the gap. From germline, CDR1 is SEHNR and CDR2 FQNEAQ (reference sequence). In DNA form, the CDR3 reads TGTGCCACCCGGGCCGGGGGCACTGAAGCTTTCTTT. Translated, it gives CATRAGGTEAFF.

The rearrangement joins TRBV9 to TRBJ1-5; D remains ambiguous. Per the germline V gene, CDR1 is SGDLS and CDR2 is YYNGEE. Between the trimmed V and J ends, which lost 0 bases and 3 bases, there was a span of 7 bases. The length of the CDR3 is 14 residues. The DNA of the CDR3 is TGTGCCAGCAGCGTAGGACATTTCAATCAGCCCCAGCATTTT. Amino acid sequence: CASSVGHFNQPQHF.

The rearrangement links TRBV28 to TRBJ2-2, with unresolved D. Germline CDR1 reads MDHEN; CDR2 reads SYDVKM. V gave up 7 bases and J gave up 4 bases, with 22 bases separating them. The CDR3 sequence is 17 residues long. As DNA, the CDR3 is TGTGCCAGCACCCCGGGTTCGGCTTCCCTGCTCACCGGGGAGCTGTTTTTT. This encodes CASTPGSASLLTGELFF.

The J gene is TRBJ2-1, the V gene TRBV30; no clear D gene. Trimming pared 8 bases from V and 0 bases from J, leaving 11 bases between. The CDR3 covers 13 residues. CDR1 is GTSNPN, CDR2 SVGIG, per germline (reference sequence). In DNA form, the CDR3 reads TGTGCCGGAGACGGCAGCTCCTACAATGAGCAGTTCTTC. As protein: CAGDGSSYNEQFF.

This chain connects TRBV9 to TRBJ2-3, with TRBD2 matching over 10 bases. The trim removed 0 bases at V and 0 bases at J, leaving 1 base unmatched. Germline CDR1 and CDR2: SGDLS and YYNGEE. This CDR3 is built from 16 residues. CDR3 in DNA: TGTGCCAGCAGCGTAGGTAGCGGGGGGAGCACAGATACGCAGTATTTT. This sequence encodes CASSVGSGGSTDTQYF.

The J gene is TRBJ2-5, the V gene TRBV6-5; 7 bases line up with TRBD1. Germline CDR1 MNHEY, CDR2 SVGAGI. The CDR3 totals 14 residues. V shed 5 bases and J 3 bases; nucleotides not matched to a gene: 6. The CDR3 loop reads CASSRTGTEETQYF. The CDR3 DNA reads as TGTGCCAGCAGTAGAACCGGGACAGAAGAGACCCAGTACTTC.

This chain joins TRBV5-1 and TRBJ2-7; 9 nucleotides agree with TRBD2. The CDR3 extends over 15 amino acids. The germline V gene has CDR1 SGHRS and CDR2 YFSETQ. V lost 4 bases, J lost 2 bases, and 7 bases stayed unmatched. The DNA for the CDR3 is TGCGCCAGCAGCCCGGGACTAGCCCAGACCTACGAGCAGTACTTC. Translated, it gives CASSPGLAQTYEQYF.

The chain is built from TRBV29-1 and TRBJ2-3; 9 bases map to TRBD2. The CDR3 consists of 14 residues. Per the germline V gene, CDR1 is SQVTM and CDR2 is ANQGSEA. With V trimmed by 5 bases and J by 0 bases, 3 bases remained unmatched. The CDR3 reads CSVRLAGSTDTQYF. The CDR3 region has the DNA TGCAGCGTTCGCCTAGCGGGAAGCACAGATACGCAGTATTTT.

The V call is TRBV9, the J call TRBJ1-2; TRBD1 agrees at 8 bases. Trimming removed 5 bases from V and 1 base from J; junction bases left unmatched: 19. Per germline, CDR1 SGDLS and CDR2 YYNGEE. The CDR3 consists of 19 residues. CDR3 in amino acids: CASSLSTFPDRGSNYGYTF. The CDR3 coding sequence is TGTGCCAGCAGTCTCAGCACGTTTCCAGACAGGGGAAGTAACTATGGCTACACCTTC. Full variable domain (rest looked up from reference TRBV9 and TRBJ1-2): DSGVTQTPKHLITATGQRVTLRCSPRSGDLSVYWYQQSLDQGLQFLIQYYNGEERAKGNILERFSAQQFPDLHSELNLSSLELGDSALYFCASSLSTFPDRGSNYGYTFGSGTRLTVV.

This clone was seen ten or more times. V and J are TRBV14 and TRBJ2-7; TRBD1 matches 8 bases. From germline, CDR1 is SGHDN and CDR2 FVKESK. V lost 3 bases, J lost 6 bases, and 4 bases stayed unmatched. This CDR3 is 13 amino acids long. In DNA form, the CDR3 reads TGTGCCAGCAGCCAGGCCGGACAGGGCGAGCAGTACTTC. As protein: CASSQAGQGEQYF.

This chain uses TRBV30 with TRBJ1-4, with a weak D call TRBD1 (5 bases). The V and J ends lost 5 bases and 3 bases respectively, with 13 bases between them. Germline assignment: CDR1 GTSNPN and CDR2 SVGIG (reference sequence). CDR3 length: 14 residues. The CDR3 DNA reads TGTGCCTGGGGCGAGGGGACGTCTAATGAAAAACTGTTTTTT. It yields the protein CAWGEGTSNEKLFF.

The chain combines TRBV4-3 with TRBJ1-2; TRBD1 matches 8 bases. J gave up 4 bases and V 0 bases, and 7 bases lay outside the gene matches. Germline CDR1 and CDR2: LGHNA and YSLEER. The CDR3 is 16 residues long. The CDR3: CASSQDRTGLPYGYTF. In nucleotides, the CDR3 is TGCGCCAGCAGCCAAGATAGGACAGGGCTGCCCTATGGCTACACCTTC.

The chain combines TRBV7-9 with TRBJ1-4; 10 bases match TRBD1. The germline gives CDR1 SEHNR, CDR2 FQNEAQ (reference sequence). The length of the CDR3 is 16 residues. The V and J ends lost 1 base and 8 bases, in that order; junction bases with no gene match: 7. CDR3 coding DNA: TGTGCCAGCAGCTTAGTGTCTGGGACAGGGGACGAAAAACTGTTTTTT. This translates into CASSLVSGTGDEKLFF.